This T cell receptor beta chain was captured in a study of blood T cell repertoires in COVID-19. Study summary: The United States, Italy and Spain provided the acute and convalescent COVID-19 samples. Sources were T cells, B-cell-depleted T cells, or PBMCs; the material itself was cDNA or gDNA.

As processed by the authors: Reference gene primers were amplified, and this amplification served to estimate nucleated cell counts. Clones were sequenced by immunoSEQ multiplex PCR, and TCRdb holds only the in-frame ones, with some missing. V and J calls and clone size are as listed in that table; D and trimming were resolved from the DNA. Of around 200,000 clones listed, approximately 90% are singletons. This CDR3 is 16 amino acids long. From germline, CDR1 is SGHVS and CDR2 FNYEAQ. J was trimmed by 4 bases and V by 5 bases; bases with no gene match: 9. This sequence joins TRBV7-6 and TRBJ2-7; TRBD2 agrees at 12 bases. Input material: peripheral blood. The receptor's source is a man older than 75 with acute or convalescent COVID-19. The CDR3 spells CASSRLAGATSYEQYF. The DNA of the CDR3 is TGTGCCAGCAGCCGACTAGCGGGAGCGACCTCGTACGAGCAGTACTTC. Together with reference TRBV7-6 and TRBJ2-7, the CDR3 gives the full variable domain: GAGVSQSPRYKVTKRGQDVALRCDPISGHVSLYWYRQALGQGPEFLTYFNYEAQQDKSGLPNDRFSAERPEGSISTLTIQRTEQRDSAMYRCASSRLAGATSYEQYFGPGTRLTVT.